Below are 13 T cell receptor beta chains sequenced from a single sample in a study of cytomegalovirus exposure and HLA in healthy donors. Primers: 60 Vbeta forward and 13 Jbeta reverse. Using immunoSEQ multiplex PCR, the repertoire was profiled, and TCRdb retains in-frame clones only, with some absent. The sample has some 170,000 clones, over 60% seen once. The sample was PBMCs. All receptors come from a man aged 40-49 years in good health and CMV-seropositive.

V usage is TRBV11-2 and J usage is TRBJ2-7; 12 bases match TRBD2. J was trimmed by 1 base and V by 6 bases; bases with no gene match: 4. This CDR3 is 15 amino acids long. Germline-derived CDR1 and CDR2 are SGHAT and FQNNGV. CDR3 amino acids: CASSILAGGSYEQYF. In DNA, the CDR3 is TGTGCCAGCAGTATACTAGCGGGAGGTTCCTACGAGCAGTACTTC.

V is TRBV19 and J is TRBJ1-1, with a tentative D call TRBD1 (6 bases). Germline V gene data show CDR1 as LNHDA and CDR2 as SQIVND (reference sequence). This CDR3 spans 14 amino acids. V was clipped by 6 bases and J by 2 bases, with 13 bases between them. CDR3 sequence reads: CASRRTAVNTEAFF. The CDR3, as DNA: TGTGCCAGTAGACGGACAGCGGTTAACACTGAAGCTTTCTTT.

This rearrangement joins TRBV27 to TRBJ1-5; unclear D gene. The CDR3 covers 12 residues. V was cut by 3 bases and J by 4 bases, with 4 bases left in between. Germline V gene lookup returns CDR1 MNHEY and CDR2 SMNVEV (reference sequence). In nucleotides, the CDR3 is TGTGCCAGCAGTTTCCCAAATCAGCCCCAGCATTTT. This encodes CASSFPNQPQHF.

This clone was counted a single time. The J gene is TRBJ2-7, the V gene TRBV5-5, with 8 bases identical to TRBD2. Germline values: CDR1 SGHKS, CDR2 YYEKEE (reference sequence). CDR3 size: 12 residues. V trimming: 4 bases; J trimming: 5 bases; junction bases outside the gene matches: 2. As DNA, the CDR3 is TGTGCCAGCAGCGCGCGGGGGGACGAGCAGTACTTC. Its translation: CASSARGDEQYF.

The chain has TRBV5-1 and TRBJ2-3; TRBD2 aligns across 8 bases. There are 15 residues in the CDR3. Germline values: CDR1 SGHRS, CDR2 YFSETQ. Trimming removed 6 bases from V and 3 bases from J; junction bases left unmatched: 9. The DNA for the CDR3 is TGCGCCAGCACCATGCGGGGGGAGAGTACAGATACGCAGTATTTT. Protein: CASTMRGESTDTQYF.

The chain employs TRBV4-2 and TRBJ2-1; D unclear. Germline CDR1 is LGHNA and CDR2 is YNFKEQ. CDR3 length equals 13 residues. Deletions cut 3 bases from V and 10 bases from J, with 13 bases between. This CDR3 reads CASSQVPPQEQFF. The CDR3 nucleotides read TGTGCCAGCAGCCAGGTCCCCCCCCAGGAGCAGTTCTTC.

In this sample, this clone turned up a few times. This rearrangement joins TRBV21-1 to TRBJ2-3; the D call TRBD2 from the table was never checked on the DNA. TRBV21-1 is recorded as a pseudogene. The CDR3 consists of 15 residues. The DNA of the CDR3 is TGTGCCAGCACCGGGTGGCTAGCGGCCACAGATACGCAGTATTTT. Its protein is CASTGWLAATDTQYF.

The J gene is TRBJ1-5, the V gene TRBV27, with TRBD1 matching 7 bases. This CDR3 is built from 14 residues. Germline CDR1 is MNHEY and CDR2 is SMNVEV (reference sequence). J gave up 7 bases and V 2 bases, and 5 bases lay outside the gene matches. DNA for the CDR3: TGTGCCAGCAGTTTAATACAGGGGAACCAGCCCCAGCATTTT. This gives the protein CASSLIQGNQPQHF.

V gene TRBV9 combines with J gene TRBJ2-1; 10 bases are a match to TRBD2. Unmatched junction bases numbered 7, after V lost 5 bases and J lost 5 bases. The germline gives CDR1 SGDLS, CDR2 YYNGEE. The CDR3 is 15 amino acids. In DNA form, the CDR3 reads TGTGCCAGCAGGTCTCTAGCGGGAGTCCACAATGAGCAGTTCTTC. This translates into CASRSLAGVHNEQFF.

V usage is TRBV4-1 and J usage is TRBJ1-1; D is ambiguous. CDR1 is MGHRA and CDR2 is YSYEKL in the germline V gene. V gave up 0 bases and J gave up 4 bases, with 9 bases separating them. This CDR3 is 14 amino acids long. CDR3 amino acids: CASSQDRRGTEAFF. The CDR3 DNA is TGCGCCAGCAGCCAAGATCGACGGGGCACTGAAGCTTTCTTT.

This clone was detected only a few times. CDR3 sequence (DNA): TGCGCCAGCTCGCTGGACTCTAACACCGGGGAGCTGTTTTTT. It yields the protein CASSLDSNTGELFF. The chain combines TRBV5-1 with TRBJ2-2, with D possibly matching TRBD2 (5 bases). With 7 bases removed from V and 2 bases from J, the gap between germline ends came to 12 bases. CDR1 is SGHRS and CDR2 is YFSETQ in the germline V gene. This CDR3 region has 14 residues. The whole variable domain, filled in from reference TRBV5-1 and TRBJ2-2, reads KAGVTQTPRYLIKTRGQQVTLSCSPISGHRSVSWYQQTPGQGLQFLFEYFSETQRNKGNFPGRFSGRQFSNSRSEMNVSTLELGDSALYLCASSLDSNTGELFFGEGSRLTVL.

This clone has a handful of counts. The chain has TRBV9 and TRBJ2-5, with 8 positions matching TRBD1. The J segment lost 2 bases and the V segment lost 3 bases, leaving 3 bases of the junction unmatched. The CDR3 is 14 residues long. Germline assignment: CDR1 SGDLS and CDR2 YYNGEE. The CDR3 DNA is TGTGCCAGCAGCGAGAGGACAGGGCAAGAGACCCAGTACTTC. It codes for CASSERTGQETQYF. The full variable domain, completed using reference TRBV9 and TRBJ2-5, is DSGVTQTPKHLITATGQRVTLRCSPRSGDLSVYWYQQSLDQGLQFLIQYYNGEERAKGNILERFSAQQFPDLHSELNLSSLELGDSALYFCASSERTGQETQYFGPGTRLLVL.

CDR3 loop: CSVESPRTGGIFGLYGYTF. In DNA form, the CDR3 reads TGCAGCGTTGAAAGTCCTAGGACAGGGGGAATTTTTGGGCTTTATGGCTACACCTTC. The J gene is TRBJ1-2, the V gene TRBV29-1, with 10 bases identical to TRBD1. The length of the CDR3 is 19 residues. V gave up 2 bases and J gave up 5 bases; unmatched junction bases: 20. The germline V gene encodes CDR1 SQVTM and CDR2 ANQGSEA.